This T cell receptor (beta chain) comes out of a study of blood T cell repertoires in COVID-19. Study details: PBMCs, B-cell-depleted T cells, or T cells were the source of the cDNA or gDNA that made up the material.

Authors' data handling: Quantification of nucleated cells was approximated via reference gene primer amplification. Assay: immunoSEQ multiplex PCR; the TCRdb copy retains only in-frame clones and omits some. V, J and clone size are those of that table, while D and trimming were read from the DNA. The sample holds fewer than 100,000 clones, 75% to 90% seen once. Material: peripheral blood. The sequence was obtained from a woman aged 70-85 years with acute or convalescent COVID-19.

The CDR3 protein is CASRGTGETEAFF. CDR3 sequence (DNA): TGTGCCAGCAGGGGAACGGGGGAAACTGAAGCTTTCTTT. This sequence joins TRBV12-3 or TRBV12-4 and TRBJ1-1; TRBD1 is a possible D gene (5 bases). The CDR3 is 13 residues long. V lost 6 bases and J 5 bases, leaving 13 bases between the germline ends.